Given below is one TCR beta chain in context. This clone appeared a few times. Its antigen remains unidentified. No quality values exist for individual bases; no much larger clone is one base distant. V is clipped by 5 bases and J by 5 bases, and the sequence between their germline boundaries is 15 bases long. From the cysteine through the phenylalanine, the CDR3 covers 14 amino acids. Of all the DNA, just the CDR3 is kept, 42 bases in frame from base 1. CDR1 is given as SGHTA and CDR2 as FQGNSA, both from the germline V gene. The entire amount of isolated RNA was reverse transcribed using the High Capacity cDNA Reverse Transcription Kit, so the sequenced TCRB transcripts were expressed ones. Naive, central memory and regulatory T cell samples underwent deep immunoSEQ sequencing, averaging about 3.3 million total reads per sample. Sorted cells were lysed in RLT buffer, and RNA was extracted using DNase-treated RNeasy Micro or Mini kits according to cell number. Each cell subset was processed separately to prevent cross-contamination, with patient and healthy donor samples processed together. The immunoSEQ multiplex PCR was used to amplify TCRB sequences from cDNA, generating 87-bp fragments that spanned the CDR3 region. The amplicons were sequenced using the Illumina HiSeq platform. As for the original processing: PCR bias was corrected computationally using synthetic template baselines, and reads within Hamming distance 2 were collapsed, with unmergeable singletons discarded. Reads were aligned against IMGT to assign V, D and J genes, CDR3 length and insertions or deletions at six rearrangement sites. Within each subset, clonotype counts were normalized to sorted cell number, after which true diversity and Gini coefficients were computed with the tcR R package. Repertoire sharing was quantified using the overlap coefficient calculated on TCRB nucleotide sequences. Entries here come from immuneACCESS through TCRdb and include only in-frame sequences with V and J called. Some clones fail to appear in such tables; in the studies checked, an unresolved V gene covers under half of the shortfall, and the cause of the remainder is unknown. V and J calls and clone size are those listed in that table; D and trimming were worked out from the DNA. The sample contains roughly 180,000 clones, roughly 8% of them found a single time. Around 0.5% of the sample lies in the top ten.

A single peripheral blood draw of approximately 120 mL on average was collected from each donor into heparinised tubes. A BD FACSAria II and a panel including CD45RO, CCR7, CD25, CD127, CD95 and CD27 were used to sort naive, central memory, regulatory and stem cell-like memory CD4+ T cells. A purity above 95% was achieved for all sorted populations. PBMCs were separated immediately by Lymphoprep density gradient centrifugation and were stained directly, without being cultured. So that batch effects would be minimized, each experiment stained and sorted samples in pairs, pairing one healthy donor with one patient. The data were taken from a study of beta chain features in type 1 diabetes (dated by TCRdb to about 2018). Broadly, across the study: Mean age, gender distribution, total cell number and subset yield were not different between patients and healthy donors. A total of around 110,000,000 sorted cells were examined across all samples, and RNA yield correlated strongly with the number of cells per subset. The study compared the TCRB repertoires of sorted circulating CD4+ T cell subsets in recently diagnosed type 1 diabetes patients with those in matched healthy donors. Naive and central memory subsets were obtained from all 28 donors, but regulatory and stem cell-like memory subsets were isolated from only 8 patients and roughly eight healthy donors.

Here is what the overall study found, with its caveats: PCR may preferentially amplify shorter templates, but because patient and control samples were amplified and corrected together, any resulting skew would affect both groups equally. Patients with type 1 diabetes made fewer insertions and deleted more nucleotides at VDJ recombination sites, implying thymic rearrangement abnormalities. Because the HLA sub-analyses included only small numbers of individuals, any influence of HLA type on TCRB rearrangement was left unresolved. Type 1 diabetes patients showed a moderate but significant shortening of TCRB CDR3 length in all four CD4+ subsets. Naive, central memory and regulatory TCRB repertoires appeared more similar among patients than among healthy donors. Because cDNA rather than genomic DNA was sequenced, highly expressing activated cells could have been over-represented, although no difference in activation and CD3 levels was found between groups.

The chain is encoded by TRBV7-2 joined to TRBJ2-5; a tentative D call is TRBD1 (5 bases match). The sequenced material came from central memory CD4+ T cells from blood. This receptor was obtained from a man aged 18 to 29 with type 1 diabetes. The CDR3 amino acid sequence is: CASSTYDRRETQYF. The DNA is TGTGCCAGCAGCACCTATGACAGACGGGAGACCCAGTACTTC.